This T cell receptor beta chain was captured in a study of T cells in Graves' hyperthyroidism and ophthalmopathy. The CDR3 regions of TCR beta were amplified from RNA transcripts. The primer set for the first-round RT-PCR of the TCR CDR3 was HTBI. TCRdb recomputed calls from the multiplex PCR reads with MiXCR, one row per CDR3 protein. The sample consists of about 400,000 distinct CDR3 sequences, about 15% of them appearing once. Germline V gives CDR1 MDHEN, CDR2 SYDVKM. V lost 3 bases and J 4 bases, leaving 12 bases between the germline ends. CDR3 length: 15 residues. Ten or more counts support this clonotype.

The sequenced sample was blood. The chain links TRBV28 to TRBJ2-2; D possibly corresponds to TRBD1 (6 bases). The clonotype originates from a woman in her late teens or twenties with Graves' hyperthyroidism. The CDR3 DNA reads TGTGCCAGCAGTTTTGGGGGCGGCGGCACCGGGGAGCTGTTTTTT. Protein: CASSFGGGGTGELFF.